Below, 2 T cell receptor beta chains from the same sample are listed, as sequenced in a study of CD8+ T cells in alopecia areata. Investigators isolated RNA and reverse transcribed it into cDNA to act as the sequencing template. Clones were sequenced by immunoSEQ multiplex PCR, and TCRdb holds only the in-frame ones, with some missing. The table records about 180,000 clones, approximately 55% of them present only once. Documented treatment: oral pan-JAK inhibitor, 5-10 mg twice daily. Sequenced material: CD8+ T cells sorted from blood, taken at week 24, from a patient treated with tofacitinib. These receptors all come from a human donor with alopecia areata.

The chain joins TRBV7-9 to TRBJ2-7; 8 nucleotides align to TRBD1. Germline loops: CDR1 SEHNR, CDR2 FQNEAQ (reference sequence). This CDR3 spans 14 amino acids. Losses at the gene ends were 5 bases for V and 2 bases for J; bases not matched to a gene: 5. CDR3 DNA: TGTGCCAGCAGCCCTGGACAGGGAACCTACGAGCAGTACTTC. It specifies CASSPGQGTYEQYF.

The rearrangement uses TRBV6-5 and TRBJ1-5; 8 bases fit TRBD1. Per the germline V gene, CDR1 is MNHEY and CDR2 is SVGAGI. V shed 6 bases, J shed 6 bases, and the junction held 7 bases outside the gene matches. The CDR3 consists of 14 residues. In DNA, the CDR3 is TGTGCCAGCAGCGACGGACAGGGACCTCAGCCCCAGCATTTT. This gives the protein CASSDGQGPQPQHF.